This TCR beta chain emerged from a study of blood T cell repertoires in COVID-19. The CDR3 is made up of 16 amino acids. V lost 2 bases, J lost 6 bases, and 8 bases stayed unmatched. In germline, CDR1 is SGHNT, CDR2 YENEEA. Data came from immunoSEQ multiplex PCR; TCRdb stores just in-frame clones and leaves some out. The table shows 300,000 to 400,000 clones, with around 87% occurring only once. Sequencing used peripheral blood. The genes are TRBV11-3 and TRBJ2-2; 8 nucleotides agree with TRBD2. The receptor comes from a man between 50 and 59 years old with active or convalescent COVID-19. The CDR3 nucleotides read TGTGCCAGCAGCTTAAGGGCGACTAGCGCCCCCGGGGAGCTGTTTTTT. The encoded protein is CASSLRATSAPGELFF.